The clone carrying this T cell receptor beta chain was found a few times. What it recognizes is unknown. These data belong to a study of chemoradiotherapy in HPV16-positive cancers. General study results and limits: HPV-specific T cells were functionally defined from only a couple of HPV16-positive patients. Better recurrence-free survival went with HPV-responsive T-cell expansion in HPV16-positive patients.

There are 13 residues in the CDR3. CDR1 and CDR2 from the germline V gene are MNHNY and SVGAGI (reference sequence). Trimming took 7 bases from V and 2 from J, leaving 10 bases between them. Libraries were prepared by immunoSEQ multiplex PCR; TCRdb keeps only in-frame clonotypes and omits some of them. The table shows tens of thousands of clones, with more than 90% occurring only once. The sequenced sample was blood, obtained from a patient who underwent chemoradiotherapy. This receptor was taken from a human donor with HPV-associated anogenital cancer. The rearrangement uses TRBV6-6 and TRBJ2-3, with D perhaps TRBD2 (6 bases). CDR3 protein: CASKGGDTDTQYF. Written as DNA, the CDR3 is TGTGCCAGCAAAGGAGGGGACACAGATACGCAGTATTTT.